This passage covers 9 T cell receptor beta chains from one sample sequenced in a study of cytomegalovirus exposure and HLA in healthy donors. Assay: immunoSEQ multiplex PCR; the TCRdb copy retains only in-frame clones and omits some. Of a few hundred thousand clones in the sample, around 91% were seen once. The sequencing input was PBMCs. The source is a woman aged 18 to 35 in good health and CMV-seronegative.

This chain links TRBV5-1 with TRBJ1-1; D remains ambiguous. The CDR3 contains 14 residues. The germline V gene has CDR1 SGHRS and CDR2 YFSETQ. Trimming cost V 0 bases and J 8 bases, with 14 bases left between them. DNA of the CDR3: TGCGCCAGCAGCTTGGCACCAGAAAGACAAGAAGCTTTCTTT. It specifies CASSLAPERQEAFF.

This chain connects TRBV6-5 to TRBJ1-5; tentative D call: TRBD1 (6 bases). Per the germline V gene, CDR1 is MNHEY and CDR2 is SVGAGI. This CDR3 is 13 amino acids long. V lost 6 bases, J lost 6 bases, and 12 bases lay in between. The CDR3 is CASSPGGAQPQHF. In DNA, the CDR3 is TGTGCCAGCAGCCCCGGGGGGGCTCAGCCCCAGCATTTT.

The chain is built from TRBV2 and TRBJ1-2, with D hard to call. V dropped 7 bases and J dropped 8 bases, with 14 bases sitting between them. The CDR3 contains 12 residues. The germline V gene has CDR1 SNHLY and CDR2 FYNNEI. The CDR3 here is CASTPTSEGYTF. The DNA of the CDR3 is TGTGCCAGCACCCCGACATCGGAAGGCTACACCTTC.

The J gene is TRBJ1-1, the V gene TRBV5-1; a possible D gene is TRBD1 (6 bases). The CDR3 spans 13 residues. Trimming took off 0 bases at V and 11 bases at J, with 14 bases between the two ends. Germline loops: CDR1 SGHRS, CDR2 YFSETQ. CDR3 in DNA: TGCGCCAGCAGCTTGGACAGGGCAAGGGGCGCTTTCTTT. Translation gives CASSLDRARGAFF. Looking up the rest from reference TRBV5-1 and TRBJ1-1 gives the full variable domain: KAGVTQTPRYLIKTRGQQVTLSCSPISGHRSVSWYQQTPGQGLQFLFEYFSETQRNKGNFPGRFSGRQFSNSRSEMNVSTLELGDSALYLCASSLDRARGAFFGQGTRLTVV.

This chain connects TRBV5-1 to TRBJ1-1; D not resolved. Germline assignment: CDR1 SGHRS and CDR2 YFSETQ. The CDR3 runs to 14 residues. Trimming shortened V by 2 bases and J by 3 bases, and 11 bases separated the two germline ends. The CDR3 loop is CASSLRDIYTEAFF. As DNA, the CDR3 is TGCGCCAGCAGCTTACGAGACATCTACACTGAAGCTTTCTTT.

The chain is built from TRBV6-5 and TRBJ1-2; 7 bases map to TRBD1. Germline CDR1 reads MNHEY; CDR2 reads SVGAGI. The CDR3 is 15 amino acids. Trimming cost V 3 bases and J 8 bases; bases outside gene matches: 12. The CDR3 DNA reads TGTGCCAGCAGTTATGGGAACCGACAGGGCTGGGGCTACACCTTC. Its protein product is CASSYGNRQGWGYTF.

CDR3 sequence (DNA): TGTGCCAGCAGCTTCGGGACTAGCGGGGGGCAAGAGACCCAGTACTTC. This gives the protein CASSFGTSGGQETQYF. The chain carries TRBV5-4 and TRBJ2-5; TRBD2 aligns across 15 bases. CDR3 length equals 16 residues. Germline V gene sequence: CDR1 SGHNT, CDR2 YYREEE (reference sequence). V lost 2 bases and J lost 2; bases outside the gene matches: 1.

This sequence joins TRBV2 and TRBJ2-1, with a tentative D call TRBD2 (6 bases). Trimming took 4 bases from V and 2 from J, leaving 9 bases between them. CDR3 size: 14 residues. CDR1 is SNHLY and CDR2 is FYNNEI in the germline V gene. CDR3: CASSGGEAYNEQFF. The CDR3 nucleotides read TGTGCCAGCAGTGGGGGGGAGGCCTACAATGAGCAGTTCTTC.

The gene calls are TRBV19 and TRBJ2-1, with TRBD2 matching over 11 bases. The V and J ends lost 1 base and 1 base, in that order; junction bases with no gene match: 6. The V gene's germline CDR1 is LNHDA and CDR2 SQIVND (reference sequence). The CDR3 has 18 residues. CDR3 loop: CASSIALAGGPSYNEQFF. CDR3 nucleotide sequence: TGTGCCAGTAGTATAGCTCTAGCGGGGGGCCCTTCCTACAATGAGCAGTTCTTC.